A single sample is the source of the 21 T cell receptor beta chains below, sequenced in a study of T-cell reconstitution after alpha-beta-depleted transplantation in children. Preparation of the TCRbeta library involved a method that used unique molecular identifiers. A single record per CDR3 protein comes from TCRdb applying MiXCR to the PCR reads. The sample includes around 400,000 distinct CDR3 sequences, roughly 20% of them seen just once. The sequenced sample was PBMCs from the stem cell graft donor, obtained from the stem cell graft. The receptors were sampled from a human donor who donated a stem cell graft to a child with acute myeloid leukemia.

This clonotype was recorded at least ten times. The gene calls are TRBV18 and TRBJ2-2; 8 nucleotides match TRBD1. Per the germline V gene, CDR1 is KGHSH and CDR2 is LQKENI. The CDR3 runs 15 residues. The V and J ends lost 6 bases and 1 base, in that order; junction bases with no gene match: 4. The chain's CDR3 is CASSSGTGNTGELFF. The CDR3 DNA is TGTGCCAGCTCGTCCGGGACAGGGAACACCGGGGAGCTGTTTTTT.

CDR3 coding DNA: TGTGCCAGCAGTCCTTTCCGGGTCGATCAATTATCCTACGAGCAGTACTTC. Protein sequence: CASSPFRVDQLSYEQYF. The rearrangement uses TRBV6-2 or TRBV6-3 and TRBJ2-7; D is uncertain. V was shortened by 5 bases and J by 1 base, with 21 bases between the two germline ends. This CDR3 has 17 amino acids. Germline V CDR1 and CDR2: MNHEY, SVGEGT.

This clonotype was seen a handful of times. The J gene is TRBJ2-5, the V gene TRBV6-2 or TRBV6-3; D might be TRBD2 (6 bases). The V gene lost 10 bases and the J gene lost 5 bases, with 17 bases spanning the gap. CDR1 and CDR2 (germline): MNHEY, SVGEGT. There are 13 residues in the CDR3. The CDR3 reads CAIRGTTVETQYF. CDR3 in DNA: TGTGCCATCCGGGGGACGACGGTCGAGACCCAGTACTTC.

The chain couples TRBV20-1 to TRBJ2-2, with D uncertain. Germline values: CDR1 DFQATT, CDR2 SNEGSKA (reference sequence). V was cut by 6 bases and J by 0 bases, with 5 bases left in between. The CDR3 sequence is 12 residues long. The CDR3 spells CSAGTNTGELFF. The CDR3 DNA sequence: TGCAGTGCGGGGACGAACACCGGGGAGCTGTTTTTT.

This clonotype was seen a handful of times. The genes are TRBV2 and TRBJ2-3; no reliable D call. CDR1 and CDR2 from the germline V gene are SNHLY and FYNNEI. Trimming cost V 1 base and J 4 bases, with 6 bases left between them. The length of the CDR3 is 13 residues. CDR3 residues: CASSEEQPDTQYF. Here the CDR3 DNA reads TGTGCCAGCAGTGAAGAACAACCAGATACGCAGTATTTT.

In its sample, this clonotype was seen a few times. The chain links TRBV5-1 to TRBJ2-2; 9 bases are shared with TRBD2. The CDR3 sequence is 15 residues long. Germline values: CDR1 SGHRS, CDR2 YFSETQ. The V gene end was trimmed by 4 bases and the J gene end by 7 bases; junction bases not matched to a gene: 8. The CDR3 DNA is TGCGCCAGCAGCATCGGGACTAGCCCCGGCGGGGAGCTGTTTTTT. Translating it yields CASSIGTSPGGELFF. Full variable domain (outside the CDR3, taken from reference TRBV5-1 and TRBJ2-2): KAGVTQTPRYLIKTRGQQVTLSCSPISGHRSVSWYQQTPGQGLQFLFEYFSETQRNKGNFPGRFSGRQFSNSRSEMNVSTLELGDSALYLCASSIGTSPGGELFFGEGSRLTVL.

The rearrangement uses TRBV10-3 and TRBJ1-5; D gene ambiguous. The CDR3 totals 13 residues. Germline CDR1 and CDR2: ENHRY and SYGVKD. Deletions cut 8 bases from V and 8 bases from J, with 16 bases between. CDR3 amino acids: CAIGPRVDEPQHF. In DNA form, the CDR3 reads TGTGCCATCGGGCCTCGGGTCGACGAGCCCCAGCATTTT.

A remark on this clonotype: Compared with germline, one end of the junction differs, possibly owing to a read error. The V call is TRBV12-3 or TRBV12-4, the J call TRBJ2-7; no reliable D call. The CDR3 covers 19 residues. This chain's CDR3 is CASCFVPRLDPKSSYEQYF. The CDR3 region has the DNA TGTGCCAGCTGTTTTGTCCCCCGCCTGGACCCGAAGAGCTCCTACGAGCAGTACTTC.

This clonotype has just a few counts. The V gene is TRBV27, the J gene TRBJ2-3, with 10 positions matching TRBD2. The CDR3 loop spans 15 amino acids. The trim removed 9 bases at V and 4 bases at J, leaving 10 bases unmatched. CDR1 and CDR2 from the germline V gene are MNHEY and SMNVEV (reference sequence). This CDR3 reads CASRIAGGLADTQYF. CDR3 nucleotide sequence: TGTGCCAGTCGAATAGCGGGAGGCCTGGCAGATACGCAGTATTTT.

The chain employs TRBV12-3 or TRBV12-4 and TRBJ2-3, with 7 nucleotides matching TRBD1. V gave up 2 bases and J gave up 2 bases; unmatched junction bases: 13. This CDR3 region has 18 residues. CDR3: CASSLFGDSRFDTDTQYF. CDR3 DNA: TGTGCCAGCAGTTTATTCGGGGACAGCCGGTTTGACACAGATACGCAGTATTTT.

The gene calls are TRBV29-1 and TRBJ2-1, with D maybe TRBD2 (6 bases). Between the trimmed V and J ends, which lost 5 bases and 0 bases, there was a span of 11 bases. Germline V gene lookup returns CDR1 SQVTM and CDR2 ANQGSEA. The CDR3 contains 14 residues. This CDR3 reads CSVSGGSSYNEQFF. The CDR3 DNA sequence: TGCAGCGTTTCTGGGGGGAGCTCCTACAATGAGCAGTTCTTC.

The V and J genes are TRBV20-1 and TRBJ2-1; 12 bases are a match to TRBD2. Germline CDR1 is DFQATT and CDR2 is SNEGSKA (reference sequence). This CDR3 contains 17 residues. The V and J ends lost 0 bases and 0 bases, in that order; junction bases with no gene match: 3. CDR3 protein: CSARELAGGHSYNEQFF. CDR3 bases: TGCAGTGCTAGAGAGCTAGCGGGAGGGCACTCCTACAATGAGCAGTTCTTC.

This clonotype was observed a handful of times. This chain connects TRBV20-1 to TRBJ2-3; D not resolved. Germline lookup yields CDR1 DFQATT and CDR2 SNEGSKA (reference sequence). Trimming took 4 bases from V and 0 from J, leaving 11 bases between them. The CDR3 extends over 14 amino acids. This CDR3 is CSAIPAPSTDTQYF. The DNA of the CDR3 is TGCAGTGCTATTCCGGCCCCTAGCACAGATACGCAGTATTTT.

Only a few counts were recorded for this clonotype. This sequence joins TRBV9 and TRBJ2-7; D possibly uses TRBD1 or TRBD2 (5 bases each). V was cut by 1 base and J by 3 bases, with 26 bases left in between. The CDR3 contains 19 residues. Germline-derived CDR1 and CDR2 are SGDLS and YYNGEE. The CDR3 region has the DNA TGTGCCAGCAGCGTAATCGGACATGAACTAGGCGCCCTCCTCTACGAGCAGTACTTC. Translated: CASSVIGHELGALLYEQYF.

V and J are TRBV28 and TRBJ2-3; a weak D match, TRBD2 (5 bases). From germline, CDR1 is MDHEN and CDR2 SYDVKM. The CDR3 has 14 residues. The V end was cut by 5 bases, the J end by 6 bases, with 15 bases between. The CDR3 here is CASSPRNERDTQYF. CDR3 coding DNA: TGTGCCAGCAGTCCCCGTAACGAGCGGGATACGCAGTATTTT.

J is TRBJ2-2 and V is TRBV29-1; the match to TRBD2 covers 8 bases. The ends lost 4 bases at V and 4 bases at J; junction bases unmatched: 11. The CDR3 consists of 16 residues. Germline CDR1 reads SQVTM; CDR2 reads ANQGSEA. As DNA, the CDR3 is TGCAGCGTTGTTGGTCTAGCGGGTAGGGGCACCGGGGAGCTGTTTTTT. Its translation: CSVVGLAGRGTGELFF.

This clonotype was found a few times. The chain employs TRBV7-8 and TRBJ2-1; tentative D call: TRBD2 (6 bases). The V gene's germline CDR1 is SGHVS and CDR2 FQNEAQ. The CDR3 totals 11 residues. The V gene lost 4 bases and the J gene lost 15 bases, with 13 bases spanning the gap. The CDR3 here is CASSSRLVPFF. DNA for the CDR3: TGTGCCAGCAGCTCCCGACTAGTCCCGTTCTTC.

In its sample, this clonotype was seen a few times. This chain's CDR3 is CASSLAGDGSYEQYF. The CDR3 DNA is TGTGCCAGCAGCTTAGCGGGAGACGGCTCGTACGAGCAGTACTTC. This chain joins TRBV7-2 and TRBJ2-7; possible D gene TRBD2, 5 bases. V lost 0 bases, J lost 4 bases, and 13 bases lay in between. There are 15 residues in the CDR3. The germline gives CDR1 SGHTA, CDR2 FQGNSA.

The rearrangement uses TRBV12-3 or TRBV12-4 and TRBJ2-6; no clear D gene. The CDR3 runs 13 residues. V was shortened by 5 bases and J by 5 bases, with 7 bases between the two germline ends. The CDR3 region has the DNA TGTGCCAGCAGTCCTAGATGGGCCAACGTCCTGACTTTC. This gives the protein CASSPRWANVLTF.

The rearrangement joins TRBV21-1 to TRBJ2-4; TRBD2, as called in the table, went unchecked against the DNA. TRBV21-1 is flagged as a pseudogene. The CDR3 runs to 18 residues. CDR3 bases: TGTGCCAGAGGCCCGCGGTTAGTAGTTCGCAGACCGAAAAACATTCAGTACTTC. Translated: CARGPRLVVRRPKNIQYF.

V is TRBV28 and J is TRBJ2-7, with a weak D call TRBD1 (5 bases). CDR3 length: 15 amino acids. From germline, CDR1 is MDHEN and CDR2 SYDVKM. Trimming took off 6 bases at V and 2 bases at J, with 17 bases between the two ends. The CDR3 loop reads CASSRRGHPAYEQYF. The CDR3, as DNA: TGTGCCAGCAGCCGACGTGGACACCCTGCCTACGAGCAGTACTTC.